The TCR beta chain under discussion was sequenced for a study of blood T cell repertoires in COVID-19. The wider study: Sources were T cells, B-cell-depleted T cells, or PBMCs; the material itself was cDNA or gDNA.

With 5 bases removed from V and 2 bases from J, the gap between germline ends came to 6 bases. Per the germline V gene, CDR1 is LNHNV and CDR2 is YYDKDF (reference sequence). The CDR3 is made up of 13 amino acids. As originally analysed: The authors estimated nucleated cell counts from reference gene primer amplification. Using immunoSEQ multiplex PCR, the repertoire was profiled, and TCRdb retains in-frame clones only, with some absent. V and J calls and clone size come straight from that table; D and trimming were deduced from the DNA. The table records approximately 96,000 clones, 81% of them present only once.

Sequencing was performed on peripheral blood. The chain recombines TRBV15 with TRBJ1-4; D may be TRBD1 (5 bases). The sequence was collected from a woman of 80 years or more with acute or convalescent COVID-19. The CDR3 is CATSRQTNEKLFF. Written as DNA, the CDR3 is TGTGCCACCAGCCGACAGACTAATGAAAAACTGTTTTTT. Full variable domain (missing parts from reference TRBV15 and TRBJ1-4): DAMVIQNPRYQVTQFGKPVTLSCSQTLNHNVMYWYQQKSSQAPKLLFHYYDKDFNNEADTPDNFQSRRPNTSFCFLDIRSPGLGDTAMYLCATSRQTNEKLFFGSGTQLSVL.